Listed below are T cell receptor beta chains from one sample, sequenced in a study of cytomegalovirus exposure and HLA in healthy donors. Method: immunoSEQ multiplex PCR; TCRdb's copy keeps in-frame clones and lacks some. The sample records about 170,000 clones, about four fifths being singletons. The source material was PBMCs. The receptors derive from a girl aged 5 to 17 in good health and CMV-seropositive. CDR3s include the opening cysteine and the closing phenylalanine or tryptophan. D genes are given only for firm matches. Size values are once, few and many counts, or a class for expanded clones, and some rows have none.

V	size	J	D	DNA	CDR3
TRBV19	NA	TRBJ1-2	NA	TGTGCCAGTAGTACGCCCAAGGGGTATGGCTACACCTTC	CASSTPKGYGYTF
TRBV5-4	NA	TRBJ2-2	TRBD2	TGTGCCAGCAGCTTCCCCGGGACTAGATACACCGGGGAGCTGTTTTTT	CASSFPGTRYTGELFF
TRBV5-6	few	TRBJ2-2	TRBD1	TGTGCCAGCAGCCATCCGGACAGGGGATCCACCGGGGAGCTGTTTTTT	CASSHPDRGSTGELFF
TRBV7-7	once	TRBJ2-3	TRBD2	TGTGCTAGCAGCTCCGGACTAGCGGGGTTAGATACGCAGTATTTT	CASSSGLAGLDTQYF
TRBV19	NA	TRBJ1-6	NA	TGTGCCAGTAGTATATCAGGGAATAATTCACCCCTCCACTTT	CASSISGNNSPLHF
TRBV30	NA	TRBJ1-2	TRBD1	TGTGCCTGGAGTCCAACCGGGACAGGGGATGGCTACACCTTC	CAWSPTGTGDGYTF
TRBV19	NA	TRBJ2-7	NA	TGTGCCAGCTCCCACAGGGTTACCGAGCAGTACTTC	CASSHRVTEQYF
TRBV5-1	NA	TRBJ1-1	NA	TGCGCCAGCAGCTGGGACATGACGGAAGCTTTCTTT	CASSWDMTEAFF
TRBV29-1	NA	TRBJ2-7	TRBD1	TGCAGCGTAGGTACCGGGACAGGCTCCTACGAGCAGTACTTC	CSVGTGTGSYEQYF
TRBV11-2	NA	TRBJ1-2	NA	TGCGCCAGCAGCTCCCCGGGAACCATCTATGGCTACACCTTC	CASSSPGTIYGYTF
TRBV9	NA	TRBJ2-3	TRBD2	TGTGCCAGCAGCGCGAGACTAGCGGGGACTAGCACAGATACGCAGTATTTT	CASSARLAGTSTDTQYF
TRBV6-5	NA	TRBJ1-2	NA	TGTGCCAGCAGGAACACATATGGCTACACCTTC	CASRNTYGYTF
TRBV27	NA	TRBJ1-1	NA	TGTGCCAGCAGTTTAAGGGGAGGGGGTAACACTGAAGCTTTCTTT	CASSLRGGGNTEAFF
TRBV13	NA	TRBJ2-7	NA	TGTGCCAGCAGCTTAGCCGTGGAGGAAGAAGGCGAGCAGTACTTC	CASSLAVEEEGEQYF
TRBV19	few	TRBJ2-2	NA	TGTGCCAGTAGTCCCGACAGATCGAACACCGGGGAGCTGTTTTTT	CASSPDRSNTGELFF
TRBV6-1	NA	TRBJ2-2	NA	TGTGCCAGCAGTGTGGCAGGAGGGACCGGGGAGCTGTTTTTT	CASSVAGGTGELFF
TRBV18	NA	TRBJ2-3	NA	TGTGCCAGCTCACCACTGCCGGGGGGCGCAGATACGCAGTATTTT	CASSPLPGGADTQYF
TRBV11-3	NA	TRBJ2-5	TRBD1	TGTGCCAGCAGCTTGCCCGGACAGGGGACCCAGTACTTC	CASSLPGQGTQYF
TRBV6-5	NA	TRBJ1-1	NA	TGTGCCAGCAGCGAAAACAGGGTCAACACTGAAGCTTTCTTT	CASSENRVNTEAFF
TRBV2	NA	TRBJ2-7	NA	TGTGCCAGCAGGGTCAGCTACGAGCAGTACTTC	CASRVSYEQYF
TRBV9	NA	TRBJ1-1	TRBD1	TGTGCCAGCAGCCCTGAGGGGACAGGGGCTTTCTTT	CASSPEGTGAFF
TRBV29-1	NA	TRBJ2-2	NA	TGCAGCCCCGCCCAGTGGGGGCACAGCGCCGGGGAGCTGTTTTTT	CSPAQWGHSAGELFF
TRBV6-5	once	TRBJ2-7	TRBD1	TGTGCCAGCAGTTACTCACCTCGGCAGGGGGCAGACGAGCAGTACTTC	CASSYSPRQGADEQYF
TRBV4-1	once	TRBJ1-5	NA	TGCGCCAGCAGCCAAGATCACCGGACAGTGGGAGGCAATCAGCCCCAGCATTTT	CASSQDHRTVGGNQPQHF
TRBV28	NA	TRBJ2-5	NA	TGTGCCAGCAGTCCCTACAGGGAGGGAGAGACCCAGTACTTC	CASSPYREGETQYF
TRBV5-1	NA	TRBJ1-2	NA	TGCGCCAGCAGCTTGAACGGCCAGGGAGGCTATGGCTACACCTTC	CASSLNGQGGYGYTF
TRBV15	NA	TRBJ1-1	NA	TGTGCCACCAGCAGACCAGCGGGGGCCAACACTGAAGCTTTCTTT	CATSRPAGANTEAFF
TRBV10-1	NA	TRBJ2-3	TRBD1	TGCGCCAGCAACCGGGACAGAAATTCAGATACGCAGTATTTT	CASNRDRNSDTQYF
TRBV4-1	NA	TRBJ2-7	TRBD2	TGCGCCAGCAGCCAAGTGGGAGGGAGCTACGAGCAGTACTTC	CASSQVGGSYEQYF
TRBV12-2	NA	TRBJ2-5	NA	TGTGCAAGTCGCTTAGCGCGTAAAATGAGGGAGGGCCCCAGGGAGACCCAGTACTTC	CASRLARKMREGPRETQYF
TRBV2	NA	TRBJ1-6	NA	TGTGCCAGCAGTGTTATTGAGGATTCACCCCTCCACTTT	CASSVIEDSPLHF
TRBV5-1	NA	TRBJ2-1	TRBD2	TGCGCCAGCAGCTGGCCGGGCGGGGGGGACTCCTACAATGAGCAGTTCTTC	CASSWPGGGDSYNEQFF
TRBV27	NA	TRBJ1-3	NA	TGTGCCAGCAGACCCGGGAGCCTCTCTGGAAACACCATATATTTT	CASRPGSLSGNTIYF
TRBV30	NA	TRBJ1-5	TRBD1	TGTGCCTGGAGCGGAAAGGGGGACAGACGAATCAATCAGCCCCAGCATTTT	CAWSGKGDRRINQPQHF
TRBV7-7	NA	TRBJ2-3	TRBD1	TGTGCTAGCAGCGCCGGGACAGGGGTAACAGATACGCAGTATTTT	CASSAGTGVTDTQYF
TRBV11-1	NA	TRBJ2-6	NA	TGTGCCAGCAGCTACGGGTGGGGGCCGAGCTCTGGGGCCAACGTCCTGACTTTC	CASSYGWGPSSGANVLTF
TRBV15	NA	TRBJ2-7	NA	TGTGCCACCAGCAGAGCAACTACTGGAGTCTACGAGCAGTACTTC	CATSRATTGVYEQYF
TRBV5-5	NA	TRBJ2-7	TRBD1	TGTGCCAGCAGCTTGGGACAGGGGAGCGAGCAGTACTTC	CASSLGQGSEQYF
TRBV29-1	once	TRBJ2-3	NA	TGCAGCGTTGACAGGGCTACAGATACGCAGTATTTT	CSVDRATDTQYF
TRBV6-5	NA	TRBJ1-2	TRBD1	TGTGCCAGCAGTTCCGCCGGACAGGGGCGTTATGGCTACACCTTC	CASSSAGQGRYGYTF
TRBV11-2	NA	TRBJ2-1	TRBD1	TGTGCCAGCAGCTTAGGAGACAGGGTGTTCGATGAGCAGTTCTTC	CASSLGDRVFDEQFF
TRBV7-9	once	TRBJ2-3	TRBD2	TGTGCCAGCAGCAAACTAGCGGGGGACACAGATACGCAGTATTTT	CASSKLAGDTDTQYF
TRBV5-4	NA	TRBJ2-1	TRBD2	TGTGCCAGCAGCTTTGCGGGGGGCGCCTACAATGAGCAGTTCTTC	CASSFAGGAYNEQFF
TRBV9	NA	TRBJ2-1	NA	TGTGCCAGCAGCGACACCCGCGGTGAGCAGTTCTTC	CASSDTRGEQFF
TRBV10-3	NA	TRBJ2-7	NA	TGTGCCATCAGTGAGTTTAAGGGGCAGATCTCCTACGAGCAGTACTTC	CAISEFKGQISYEQYF
TRBV10-1	NA	TRBJ2-7	TRBD1	TGCGCCAGCAGCGAGGCGGGGACAGGGGGCCTGTCCTACGAGCAGTACTTC	CASSEAGTGGLSYEQYF
TRBV18	once	TRBJ1-1	NA	TGTGCCAGCCAAAAGGACAGCTTGAACACTGAAGCTTTCTTT	CASQKDSLNTEAFF
TRBV7-9	NA	TRBJ1-4	NA	TGTGCCGAGGGGGACGGGGCAACTGCAACTAATGAAAAACTGTTTTTT	CAEGDGATATNEKLFF
TRBV10-2	NA	TRBJ2-1	TRBD1	TGCGCCAGCAGCGCCGGGACAGGGACCAATGAGCAGTTCTTC	CASSAGTGTNEQFF
TRBV19	NA	TRBJ1-2	NA	TGTGCCAGTAGTACCCCAGGACAGAACTATGGCTACACCTTC	CASSTPGQNYGYTF
TRBV5-1	NA	TRBJ1-5	NA	TGCGCCAGCAGCTTGGTAGGGGGTAGTCAGCCCCAGCATTTT	CASSLVGGSQPQHF
TRBV11-2	NA	TRBJ2-7	NA	TGTGCCAGCAGCCCGAGTCAGGGTGGCTACGAGCAGTACTTC	CASSPSQGGYEQYF
TRBV10-3	NA	TRBJ1-1	NA	TGTGCCACACAGGGAGACGGAGCGAACACTGAAGCTTTCTTT	CATQGDGANTEAFF
TRBV5-4	NA	TRBJ2-3	TRBD1	TGTGCCAGCAGCTCCGCCGGGACAGGGGGCTTCGCAGATACGCAGTATTTT	CASSSAGTGGFADTQYF
TRBV6-1	NA	TRBJ1-6	NA	TGTGCCAGCAGTGGCACAGGGTTAGGTTCACCCCTCCACTTT	CASSGTGLGSPLHF